The sequence of this TCR beta chain was determined in a study of cytomegalovirus exposure and HLA in healthy donors. Study information: Approximately 180 million T cells yielded some 100 million unique TCR beta sequences, as an earlier analysis found. General observations from the study: Researchers reported in a later analysis that a missense DCLRE1C variant was tied to TCR beta V- and J-gene trimming.

The CDR3 totals 16 residues. Germline CDR1 SEHNR, CDR2 FQNEAQ (reference sequence). Trimming pared 5 bases from V and 3 bases from J, leaving 18 bases between. Among the donors, all were healthy bone marrow donors. Nominally healthy donors provided the samples, though records likely missed some immune exposures. PCR used 60 Vbeta primers and 13 Jbeta primers. The assay was immunoSEQ multiplex PCR, and TCRdb's table has in-frame clones only and misses some. The sample shows 91,000 or so clones, around 80% of them seen only once. Of note for this clone: Its cognate antigen is unknown.

Specimen: PBMCs. The J gene is TRBJ2-3, the V gene TRBV7-9; D perhaps matches TRBD2 (6 bases). The TCR was taken from a man aged 25-45 years in good health and CMV-seropositive. CDR3 nucleotide sequence: TGTGCCAGCAGCCTCACCGGGGGTTCGGGGACAGATACGCAGTATTTT. As protein: CASSLTGGSGTDTQYF.